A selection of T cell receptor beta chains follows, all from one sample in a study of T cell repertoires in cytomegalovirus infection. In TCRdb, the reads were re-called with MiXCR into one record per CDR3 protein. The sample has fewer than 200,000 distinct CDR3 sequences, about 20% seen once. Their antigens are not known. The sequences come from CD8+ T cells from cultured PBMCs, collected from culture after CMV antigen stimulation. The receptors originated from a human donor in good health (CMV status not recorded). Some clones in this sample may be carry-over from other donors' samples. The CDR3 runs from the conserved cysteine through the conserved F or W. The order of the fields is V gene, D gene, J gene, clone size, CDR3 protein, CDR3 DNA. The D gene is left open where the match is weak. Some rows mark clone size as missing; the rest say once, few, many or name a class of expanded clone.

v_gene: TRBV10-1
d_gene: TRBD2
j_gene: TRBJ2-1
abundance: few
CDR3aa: CASSELAGPYNEQFF
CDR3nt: TGCGCCAGCAGTGAGTTAGCGGGGCCATACAATGAGCAGTTCTTC

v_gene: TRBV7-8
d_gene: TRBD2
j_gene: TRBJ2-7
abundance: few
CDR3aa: CASSLWPSGGIGYEQYF
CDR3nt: TGTGCCAGCAGCTTATGGCCTAGCGGGGGAATAGGGTACGAGCAGTACTTC

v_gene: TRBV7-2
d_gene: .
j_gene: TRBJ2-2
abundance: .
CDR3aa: CASSLGGDFDITGELFF
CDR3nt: TGTGCCAGCAGCTTAGGGGGGGACTTCGACATCACCGGGGAGCTGTTTTTT

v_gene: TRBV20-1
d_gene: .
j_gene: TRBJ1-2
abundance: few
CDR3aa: CSVRLEGGYTF
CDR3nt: TGCAGTGTCCGATTGGAGGGAGGCTACACCTTC

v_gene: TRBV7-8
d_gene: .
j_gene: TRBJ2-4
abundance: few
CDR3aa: CASSSKVGADIQYF
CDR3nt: TGTGCCAGCAGCTCCAAGGTGGGGGCGGACATTCAGTACTTC

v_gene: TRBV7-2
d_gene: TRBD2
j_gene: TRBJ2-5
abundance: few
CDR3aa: CASSLRSGLDQETQYF
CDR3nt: TGTGCCAGCAGCTTACGGTCAGGACTAGACCAAGAGACCCAGTACTTC

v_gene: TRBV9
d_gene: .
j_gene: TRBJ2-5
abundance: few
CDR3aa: CASSVGGGARETQYF
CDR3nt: TGTGCCAGCAGCGTAGGTGGGGGGGCCAGAGAGACCCAGTACTTC

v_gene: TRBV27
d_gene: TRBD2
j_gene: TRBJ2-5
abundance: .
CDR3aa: CASGRGGKQETQYF
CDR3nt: TGTGCCAGCGGCCGGGGGGGCAAACAAGAGACCCAGTACTTC

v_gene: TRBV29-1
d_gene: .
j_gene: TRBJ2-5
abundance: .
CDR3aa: CSVEDRTREETQYF
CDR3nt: TGCAGCGTTGAAGATCGAACCAGAGAGGAGACCCAGTACTTC

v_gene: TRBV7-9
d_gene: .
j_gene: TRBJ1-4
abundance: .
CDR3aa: CASSPPVATNEKLFF
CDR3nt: TGTGCCAGCAGCCCCCCCGTTGCAACTAATGAAAAACTGTTTTTT

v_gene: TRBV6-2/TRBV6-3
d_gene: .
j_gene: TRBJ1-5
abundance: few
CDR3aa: CASSYLGQRNQPQHF
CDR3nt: TGTGCCAGCAGTTACTTAGGTCAGCGCAATCAGCCCCAGCATTTT

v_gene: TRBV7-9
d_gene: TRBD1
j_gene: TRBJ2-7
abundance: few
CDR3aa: CASSSPGTGKIEQYF
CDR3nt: TGTGCCAGCAGCTCACCCGGGACAGGGAAAATCGAGCAGTACTTC

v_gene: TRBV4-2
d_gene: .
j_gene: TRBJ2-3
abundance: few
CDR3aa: CASSQETSTDTQYF
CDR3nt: TGTGCCAGCAGCCAAGAGACGAGCACAGATACGCAGTATTTT

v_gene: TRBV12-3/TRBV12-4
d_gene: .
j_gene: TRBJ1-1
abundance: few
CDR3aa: CASSLGKEPVNTEAFF
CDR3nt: TGTGCCAGCAGTTTAGGTAAAGAGCCCGTTAACACTGAAGCTTTCTTT

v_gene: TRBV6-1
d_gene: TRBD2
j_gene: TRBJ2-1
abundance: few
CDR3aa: CASSYAGGGEQFF
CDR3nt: TGTGCCAGCAGTTACGCGGGGGGTGGGGAGCAGTTCTTC

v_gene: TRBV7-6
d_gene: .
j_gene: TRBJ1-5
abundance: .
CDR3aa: CASSQYAGQGNQPQHF
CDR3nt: TGTGCCAGCAGCCAATATGCGGGGCAAGGCAATCAGCCCCAGCATTTT

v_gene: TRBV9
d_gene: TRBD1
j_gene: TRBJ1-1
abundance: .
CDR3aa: CASSVSLDRTNTEAFF
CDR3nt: TGTGCCAGCAGCGTCTCATTGGACAGGACGAACACTGAAGCTTTCTTT

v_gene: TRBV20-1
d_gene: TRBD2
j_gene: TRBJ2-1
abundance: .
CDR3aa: CSAPAGVDYNEQFF
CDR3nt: TGCAGTGCCCCCGCGGGGGTCGACTACAATGAGCAGTTCTTC

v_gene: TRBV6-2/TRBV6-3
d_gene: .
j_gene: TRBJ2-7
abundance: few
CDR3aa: CASSYATNSYEQYF
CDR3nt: TGTGCCAGCAGCTATGCTACAAACTCCTACGAGCAGTACTTC

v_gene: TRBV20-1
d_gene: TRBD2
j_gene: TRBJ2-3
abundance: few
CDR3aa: CSAERDYTDTQYF
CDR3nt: TGCAGTGCCGAGAGGGACTACACAGATACGCAGTATTTT

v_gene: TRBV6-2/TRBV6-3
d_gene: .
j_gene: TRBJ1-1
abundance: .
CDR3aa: CASSYGIVNTEAFF
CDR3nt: TGTGCCAGCAGTTACGGGATAGTGAACACTGAAGCTTTCTTT

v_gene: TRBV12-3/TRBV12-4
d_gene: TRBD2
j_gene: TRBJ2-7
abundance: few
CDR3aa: CASGEAGPYEQYF
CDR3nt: TGTGCCAGCGGTGAAGCGGGGCCCTACGAGCAGTACTTC

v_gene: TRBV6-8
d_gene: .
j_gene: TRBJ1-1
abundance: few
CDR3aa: CASRDGDMNTEAFF
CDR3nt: TGTGCCAGCAGGGACGGAGATATGAACACTGAAGCTTTCTTT

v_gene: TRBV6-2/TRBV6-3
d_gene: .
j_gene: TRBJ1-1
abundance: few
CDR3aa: CASSYSYGGPGTEAFF
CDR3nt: TGTGCCAGCAGTTACTCTTATGGGGGGCCTGGCACTGAAGCTTTCTTT

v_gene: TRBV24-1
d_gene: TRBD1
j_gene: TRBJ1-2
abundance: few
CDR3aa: CATSDSDRGTQGGYTF
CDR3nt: TGTGCCACCAGTGATTCGGACAGGGGCACTCAGGGCGGCTACACCTTC

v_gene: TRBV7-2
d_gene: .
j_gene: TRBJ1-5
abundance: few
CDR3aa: CASSPRGGTLGPQHF
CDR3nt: TGTGCCAGCAGCCCCCGTGGGGGGACCTTAGGACCCCAGCATTTT

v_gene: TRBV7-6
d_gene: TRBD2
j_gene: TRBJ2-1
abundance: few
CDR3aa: CASSLGSGLNEQFF
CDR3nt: TGTGCCAGCAGCTTAGGTAGCGGGCTCAATGAGCAGTTCTTC

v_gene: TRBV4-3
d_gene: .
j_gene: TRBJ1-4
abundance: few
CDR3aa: CASSHESEYGKLFF
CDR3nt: TGCGCCAGCAGCCACGAATCCGAGTATGGAAAACTGTTTTTT

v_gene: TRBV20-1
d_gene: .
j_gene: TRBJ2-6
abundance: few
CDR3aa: CSARARGPSGANVLTF
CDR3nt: TGCAGTGCTAGAGCCAGAGGGCCCTCTGGGGCCAACGTCCTGACTTTC

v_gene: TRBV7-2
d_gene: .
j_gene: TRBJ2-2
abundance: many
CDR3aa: CASSPSTGELFF
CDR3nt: TGTGCCAGCAGCCCCAGCACCGGGGAGCTGTTTTTT

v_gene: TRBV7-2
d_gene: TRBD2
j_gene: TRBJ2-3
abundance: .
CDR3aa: CASSSQRGVTDTQYF
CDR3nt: TGTGCCAGCAGCTCACAGCGGGGGGTCACAGATACGCAGTATTTT

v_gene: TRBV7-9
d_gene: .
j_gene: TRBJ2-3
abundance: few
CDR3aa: CASSSNSRASTDTQYF
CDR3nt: TGTGCCAGCAGCTCTAATTCAAGGGCCAGCACAGATACGCAGTATTTT

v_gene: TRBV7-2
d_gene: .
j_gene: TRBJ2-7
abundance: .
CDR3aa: CASSFRQTYEQYF
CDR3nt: TGTGCCAGCAGCTTCCGACAGACCTACGAGCAGTACTTC

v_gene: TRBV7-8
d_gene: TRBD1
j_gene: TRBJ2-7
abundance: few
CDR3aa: CASTLQGYYEQYF
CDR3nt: TGTGCCAGCACCCTACAGGGGTACTACGAGCAGTACTTC